What follows is one T cell receptor beta chain and its context. Libraries were prepared by immunoSEQ multiplex PCR; TCRdb keeps only in-frame clonotypes and omits some of them. The profile covers some 96,000 clones, with 80% to 95% appearing a single time and roughly 0.53% taken by the ten largest. The CDR3 loop spans 11 amino acids. From germline, CDR1 is SQVTM and CDR2 ANQGSEA. With 5 bases removed from V and 4 bases from J, the gap between germline ends came to 8 bases. Blood got drawn at baseline, again on cycle 4 day 1, and then on cycle 7 day 1. The sample originates from a study of OX40 agonist ivuxolimab in advanced cancers.

The rearrangement joins TRBV29-1 to TRBJ1-2, with D possibly TRBD1 on 5 matching bases. Material: CD4+ or CD8+ T cells sorted from blood, obtained in a trial of the OX40 agonist ivuxolimab. The clonotype originates from an adult with an advanced solid tumor such as melanoma, head and neck, liver or kidney cancer. For the CDR3, the DNA is TGCAGCGTTCGGCAGGGCTATGGCTACACCTTC. Its protein product is CSVRQGYGYTF.